The 14 T cell receptor beta chains presented below share a single source sample, sequenced in a study of siplizumab effects on memory and regulatory T cells. The method was immunoSEQ multiplex PCR; TCRdb's version includes in-frame clones alone and lacks a portion of them. The sample gives 50,000 or so clones, approximately 95% of which show up once; approximately 38% is in the top ten. What was sequenced was CD8+ T cells sorted from blood. These receptors were collected from a human donor in good health.

The gene calls are TRBV9 and TRBJ1-3; D call uncertain. The CDR3 totals 14 residues. With 3 bases removed from V and 0 bases from J, the gap between germline ends came to 7 bases. Per the germline V gene, CDR1 is SGDLS and CDR2 is YYNGEE. As DNA, the CDR3 is TGTGCCAGCAGCGGTTGGGACTCTGGAAACACCATATATTTT. Its translation: CASSGWDSGNTIYF. Full variable domain (rest looked up from reference TRBV9 and TRBJ1-3): DSGVTQTPKHLITATGQRVTLRCSPRSGDLSVYWYQQSLDQGLQFLIQYYNGEERAKGNILERFSAQQFPDLHSELNLSSLELGDSALYFCASSGWDSGNTIYFGEGSWLTVV.

The V and J genes are TRBV4-3 and TRBJ2-7; 8 nucleotides agree with TRBD1. The junction had 5 bases not matched to a gene; V was cut back by 1 base and J by 6 bases. The CDR3 covers 14 residues. Germline V lookup: CDR1 LGHNA, CDR2 YSLEER. CDR3 in amino acids: CASSQGGQGSEQYF. CDR3 in DNA: TGCGCCAGCAGCCAAGGCGGACAGGGTAGCGAGCAGTACTTC.

The chain carries TRBV14 and TRBJ2-7; 10 nucleotides line up with TRBD2. After removal of 4 bases from V and 2 bases from J, the junction contained 14 bases not matched to a gene. The CDR3 consists of 18 residues. CDR1 and CDR2 (germline): SGHDN, FVKESK. The CDR3: CASSPQDLAGVLAYEQYF. The DNA for the CDR3 is TGTGCCAGCAGCCCCCAGGACCTAGCGGGAGTCCTCGCCTACGAGCAGTACTTC.

The gene calls are TRBV9 and TRBJ2-3; 9 nucleotides line up with TRBD1. V was pared by 4 bases and J by 3 bases, with 6 bases of the junction left unmatched. This CDR3 has 15 amino acids. The V gene's germline CDR1 is SGDLS and CDR2 YYNGEE. The CDR3 spells CASSPQGAMTDTQYF. The DNA of the CDR3 is TGTGCCAGCAGCCCACAGGGGGCGATGACAGATACGCAGTATTTT.

This sequence joins TRBV11-3 and TRBJ1-4; TRBD1 is a possible D gene (5 bases). This CDR3 has 14 residues. Germline loops: CDR1 SGHNT, CDR2 YENEEA. Trimming cost V 3 bases and J 6 bases, with 11 bases left between them. CDR3: CASSLFPGDEKLFF. The CDR3 DNA reads as TGTGCCAGCAGCTTGTTTCCGGGGGATGAAAAACTGTTTTTT.

On this clone: One end of the junction does not line up with germline, which may come from a read error. The V and J genes are TRBV2 and TRBJ1-1; no definite D call. The CDR3 spans 10 residues. CDR1 is SNHLY, CDR2 FYNNEI, per germline. The CDR3 sequence: CASVRGLLAF. The DNA for the CDR3 is TGTGCCAGCGTTAGAGGACTGCTGGCCTTT.

The chain joins TRBV7-3 to TRBJ2-3; D is uncertain. Trimming pared 5 bases from V and 2 bases from J, leaving 14 bases between. Germline V lookup: CDR1 SGHTA, CDR2 FQGTGA. This CDR3 is 15 amino acids long. CDR3 amino acids: CASSTAPRTTDTQYF. In DNA, the CDR3 is TGTGCCAGCAGCACCGCCCCCCGGACCACAGATACGCAGTATTTT.

The count of this clone is one. This sequence joins TRBV19 and TRBJ1-1; the D is unclear. Germline loops: CDR1 LNHDA, CDR2 SQIVND (reference sequence). This CDR3 has 15 residues. With 0 bases removed from V and 6 bases from J, the gap between germline ends came to 14 bases. The CDR3 nucleotides read TGTGCCAGTAGTATAGATCCAGCAGCTCCGGCTGAAGCTTTCTTT. It codes for CASSIDPAAPAEAFF.

The chain has TRBV6-6 and TRBJ2-7; D call uncertain. The CDR3 contains 14 residues. CDR1 is MNHNY and CDR2 is SVGAGI in the germline V gene (reference sequence). V lost 2 bases, J lost 2 bases, and 10 bases lay in between. CDR3 in amino acids: CASSYRADTYEQYF. The DNA for the CDR3 is TGTGCCAGCAGTTACCGCGCAGACACCTACGAGCAGTACTTC.

This clone was observed once. V usage is TRBV27 and J usage is TRBJ2-1, with 7 bases aligning to TRBD2. Germline-derived CDR1 and CDR2 are MNHEY and SMNVEV (reference sequence). This CDR3 has 15 residues. Trimming cost V 6 bases and J 0 bases; bases outside gene matches: 5. The CDR3 DNA reads TGTGCCAGCAGGTTAGCGGGCTACTCCTACAATGAGCAGTTCTTC. Its protein is CASRLAGYSYNEQFF.

The chain links TRBV4-2 to TRBJ1-2; D ambiguous. The CDR3 sequence is 12 residues long. The germline CDR1 and CDR2 sequences are LGHNA and YNFKEQ. V was trimmed by 0 bases and J by 7 bases, leaving 6 bases between them. Here the CDR3 DNA reads TGTGCCAGCAGCCAAGACGACCCTGGCTACACCTTC. Translating it yields CASSQDDPGYTF.

The V and J genes are TRBV4-3 and TRBJ1-1; 8 bases are shared with TRBD1. The V segment lost 0 bases and the J segment 5 bases; nucleotides outside the gene matches: 5. Germline V gene sequence: CDR1 LGHNA, CDR2 YSLEER. There are 15 residues in the CDR3. As DNA, the CDR3 is TGCGCCAGCAGCCAAGATCAGGGGGCTATGACTGAAGCTTTCTTT. Protein product: CASSQDQGAMTEAFF.

The chain couples TRBV19 to TRBJ2-7; 8 bases align to TRBD1. Germline-derived CDR1 and CDR2 are LNHDA and SQIVND (reference sequence). V lost 4 bases, J lost 6 bases, and 11 bases stayed unmatched. The length of the CDR3 is 15 residues. CDR3 nucleotides: TGTGCCAGTAGTACTGGCGCCGGGACAGGATCCGAGCAGTACTTC. Encoded protein: CASSTGAGTGSEQYF.

The genes are TRBV7-9 and TRBJ2-2, with D uncertain. Trimming removed 5 bases from V and 7 bases from J, with 2 bases in between. This CDR3 contains 10 residues. Germline CDR1 is SEHNR and CDR2 is FQNEAQ (reference sequence). DNA of the CDR3: TGTGCCAGCAGCCACGGGGAGCTGTTTTTT. Its protein product is CASSHGELFF.